The 14 T cell receptor beta chains presented below share a single source sample, sequenced in a study of T cell clones after liver transplantation. Here immunoSEQ multiplex PCR was the method, and the copy in TCRdb shows in-frame clones only, minus some. Seen here are 7,500 or so clones, 70% observed once, and the top ten hold around 26%. The sequenced sample was CD8+ T cells from blood, obtained before liver transplant. The source of these receptors is a human donor who received a liver transplant.

This chain links TRBV21-1 with TRBJ2-2; TRBD1, as called in the table, went unchecked against the DNA. TRBV21-1 is a documented pseudogene. This CDR3 region has 16 residues. CDR3 protein: CASRVPDRANTGELFF. CDR3 in DNA: TGTGCCAGCAGGGTCCCGGACAGGGCGAACACCGGGGAGCTGTTTTTT.

V gene TRBV10-2 combines with J gene TRBJ1-2, with a possible D match to TRBD1 (5 bases). The V gene lost 0 bases and the J gene lost 4 bases, with 9 bases spanning the gap. The CDR3 loop spans 14 amino acids. Germline CDR1 reads WSHSY; CDR2 reads SAAADI. Written as DNA, the CDR3 is TGCGCCAGCAGTGAGTCAGGGGCAGGCTATGGCTACACCTTC. It specifies CASSESGAGYGYTF.

The chain couples TRBV14 to TRBJ2-5; no clear D. CDR3 length: 13 amino acids. The germline V gene has CDR1 SGHDN and CDR2 FVKESK. Trimming cost V 1 base and J 5 bases, with 8 bases left between them. CDR3 in amino acids: CASSQVEMETQYF. The CDR3 DNA reads as TGTGCCAGCAGCCAAGTGGAGATGGAGACCCAGTACTTC.

This chain connects TRBV2 to TRBJ2-3; 11 bases align to TRBD2. Per the germline V gene, CDR1 is SNHLY and CDR2 is FYNNEI. Trimming removed 3 bases from V and 5 bases from J; junction bases left unmatched: 7. This CDR3 has 16 residues. This chain's CDR3 is CASSEIAGGSGDTQYF. The DNA of the CDR3 is TGTGCCAGCAGTGAGATAGCGGGGGGGAGTGGAGATACGCAGTATTTT.

V is TRBV6-5 and J is TRBJ1-1; D may be TRBD1 (6 bases). V gave up 8 bases and J gave up 2 bases, with 15 bases separating them. The germline V gene encodes CDR1 MNHEY and CDR2 SVGAGI. The CDR3 is made up of 14 amino acids. CDR3 amino acids: CASARLTGNTEAFF. The CDR3 DNA sequence: TGTGCCAGCGCTAGACTGACAGGCAACACTGAAGCTTTCTTT.

The sample holds a few counts of this clone. The genes are TRBV6-1 and TRBJ1-1, with D possibly TRBD1 on 6 matching bases. The CDR3 extends over 13 amino acids. Looked up from germline, CDR1 is MNHNS and CDR2 is SASEGT. V lost 3 bases to trimming and J lost 1 base, with 6 bases between them. CDR3: CASSEGANTEAFF. CDR3 DNA sequence: TGTGCCAGCAGTGAGGGGGCGAACACTGAAGCTTTCTTT.

The V gene is TRBV15, the J gene TRBJ1-1; D might be TRBD1 (5 bases). The CDR3 has 14 residues. The V gene's germline CDR1 is LNHNV and CDR2 YYDKDF (reference sequence). V was cut by 0 bases and J by 8 bases, with 13 bases left in between. The CDR3 sequence: CATSRDMGGEEAFF. CDR3 in DNA: TGTGCCACCAGCAGAGACATGGGAGGGGAAGAAGCTTTCTTT.

The count of this clone is one. The chain carries TRBV28 and TRBJ2-1; D may match TRBD1 or TRBD2 (6 bases each). This CDR3 has 14 residues. Between the trimmed V and J ends, which lost 10 bases and 0 bases, there was a span of 13 bases. CDR1 and CDR2 from the germline V gene are MDHEN and SYDVKM. The CDR3 is CATGGLVSYNEQFF. The CDR3 nucleotides are TGTGCCACTGGGGGGCTAGTCTCCTACAATGAGCAGTTCTTC.

J is TRBJ2-5 and V is TRBV5-4, with D possibly being TRBD1 (6 bases). Looked up from germline, CDR1 is SGHNT and CDR2 is YYREEE (reference sequence). This CDR3 spans 15 amino acids. The germline V and J ends were trimmed by 2 bases and 4 bases, with 15 bases remaining between them. Written as DNA, the CDR3 is TGTGCCAGCAGCTTCAGGGGAACAGGACGAGAGACCCAGTACTTC. It specifies CASSFRGTGRETQYF.

V is TRBV30 and J is TRBJ2-3; the D is unclear. The V gene's germline CDR1 is GTSNPN and CDR2 SVGIG (reference sequence). The CDR3 consists of 14 residues. V was cut by 5 bases and J by 0 bases, with 12 bases left in between. CDR3 in amino acids: CAWALFGSTDTQYF. CDR3 coding DNA: TGTGCCTGGGCCCTGTTTGGAAGCACAGATACGCAGTATTTT.

V usage is TRBV11-2 and J usage is TRBJ2-5, with D hard to call. V lost 1 base to trimming and J lost 2 bases, with 20 bases between them. The CDR3 runs 18 residues. In germline, CDR1 is SGHAT, CDR2 FQNNGV. DNA for the CDR3: TGTGCCAGCAGCTTAGTCTTCAACGAAGTAGGGCCACAAGAGACCCAGTACTTC. Translating it yields CASSLVFNEVGPQETQYF.

The V and J genes are TRBV2 and TRBJ2-5; 12 bases are shared with TRBD2. The last part of the DNA fits TRBJ2-7 better; the J call may be wrong. Germline assignment: CDR1 SNHLY and CDR2 FYNNEI. This CDR3 spans 15 amino acids. Written as DNA, the CDR3 is TGTGCCAGCACCTTGACTAGCGGGGGACCCTACGAGCAGTACTTC. As protein: CASTLTSGGPYEQYF.

The chain carries TRBV25-1 and TRBJ2-7; TRBD1 matches 7 bases. V dropped 3 bases and J dropped 2; count of bases not matched to a gene: 16. Germline CDR1 is MGHDK and CDR2 is SYGVNS. The CDR3 loop spans 18 amino acids. The CDR3 sequence: CASSDHWVWDSQTYEQYF. The CDR3 DNA sequence: TGTGCCAGCAGTGATCATTGGGTTTGGGACAGCCAGACCTACGAGCAGTACTTC.

This chain uses TRBV19 with TRBJ1-1; D gene ambiguous. The CDR3 has 12 amino acids. With 5 bases removed from V and 3 bases from J, the gap between germline ends came to 7 bases. CDR1 is LNHDA, CDR2 SQIVND, per germline (reference sequence). CDR3 DNA: TGTGCCAGTAGTTCGGGTTACACTGAAGCTTTCTTT. Its translation is CASSSGYTEAFF.